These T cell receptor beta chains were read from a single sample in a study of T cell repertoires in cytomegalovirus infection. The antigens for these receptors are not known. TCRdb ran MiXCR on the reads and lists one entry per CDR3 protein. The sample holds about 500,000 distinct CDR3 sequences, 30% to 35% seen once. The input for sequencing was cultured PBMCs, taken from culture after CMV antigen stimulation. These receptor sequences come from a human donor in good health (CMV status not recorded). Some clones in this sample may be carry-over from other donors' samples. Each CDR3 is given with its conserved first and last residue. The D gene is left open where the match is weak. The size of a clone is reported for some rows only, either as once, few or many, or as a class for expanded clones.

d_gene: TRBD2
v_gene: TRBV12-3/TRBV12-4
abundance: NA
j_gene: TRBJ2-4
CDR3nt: TGTGCCAGCAGTTTTGCCGGGAGGAAAAACATTCAGTACTTC
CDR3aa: CASSFAGRKNIQYF

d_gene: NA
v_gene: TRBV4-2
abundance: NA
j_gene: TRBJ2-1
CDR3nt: TGTGCCAGCAGCTCGAAGGCGGTCAATGAGCAGTTCTTC
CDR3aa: CASSSKAVNEQFF

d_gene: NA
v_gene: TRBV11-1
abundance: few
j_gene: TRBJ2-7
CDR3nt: TGTGCCAGCAGCTTAGATTGGGACACCTACGAGCAGTACTTC
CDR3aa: CASSLDWDTYEQYF

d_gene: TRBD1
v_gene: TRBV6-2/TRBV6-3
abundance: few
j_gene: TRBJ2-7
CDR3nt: TGTGCCAGCACCGGGACAGAAGACCACGAGCAGTACTTC
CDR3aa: CASTGTEDHEQYF

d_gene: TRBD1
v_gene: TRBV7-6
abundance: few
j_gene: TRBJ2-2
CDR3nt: TGTGCCAGCAGCTTAGAGACGACAGGGGCCGGGGACACCGGGGAGCTGTTTTTT
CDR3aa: CASSLETTGAGDTGELFF

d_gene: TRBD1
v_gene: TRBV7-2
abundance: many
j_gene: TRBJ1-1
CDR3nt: TGTGCCAGCAGCTCCCCCTTTGCACAGGGGGCGAGGAACACTGAAGCTTTCTTT
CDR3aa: CASSSPFAQGARNTEAFF

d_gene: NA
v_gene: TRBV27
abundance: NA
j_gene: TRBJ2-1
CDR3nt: TGTGCCAGCAGCTCCCCCTCGGCATACAATGAGCAGTTCTTC
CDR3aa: CASSSPSAYNEQFF

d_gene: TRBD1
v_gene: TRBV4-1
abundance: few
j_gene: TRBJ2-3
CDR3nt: TGCGCCAGCAGCCAACCGGGACAGGGCAAGCGGCTCACAGATACGCAGTATTTT
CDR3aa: CASSQPGQGKRLTDTQYF

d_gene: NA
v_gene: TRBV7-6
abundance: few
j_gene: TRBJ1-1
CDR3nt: TGTGCCAGCAGCTTACAGGGGTCGAAGAACACTGAAGCTTTCTTT
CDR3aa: CASSLQGSKNTEAFF

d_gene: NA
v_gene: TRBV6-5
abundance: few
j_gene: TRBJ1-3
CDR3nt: TGTGCCAGCAGTTACTCTTCCCCTACTAGCTCTGGAAACACCATATATTTT
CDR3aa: CASSYSSPTSSGNTIYF

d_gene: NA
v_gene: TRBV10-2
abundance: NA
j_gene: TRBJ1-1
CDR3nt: TGCGCCAGCGGAGGTTCTGAAGCTTTCTTT
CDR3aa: CASGGSEAFF

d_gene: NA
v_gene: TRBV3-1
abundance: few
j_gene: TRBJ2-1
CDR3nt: TGTGCCAGCAGCAACCGGGACACTTGGCGGAATGAGCAGTTCTTC
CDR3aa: CASSNRDTWRNEQFF

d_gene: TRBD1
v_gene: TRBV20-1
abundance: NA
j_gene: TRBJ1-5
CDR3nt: TGCAGTGCTAGGGACAGGGGGCGCGGGGACAGTCAGCCCCAGCATTTT
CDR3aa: CSARDRGRGDSQPQHF

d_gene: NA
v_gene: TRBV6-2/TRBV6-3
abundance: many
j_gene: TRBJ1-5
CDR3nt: TGTGCCAGCAGCTCCCCCAATCAGCCCCAGCATTTT
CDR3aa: CASSSPNQPQHF

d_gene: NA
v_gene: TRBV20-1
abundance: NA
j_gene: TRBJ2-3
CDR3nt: TGCAGTGCTAGCCTCTCTGGACAGTCCCCGCAGTATTTT
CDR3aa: CSASLSGQSPQYF

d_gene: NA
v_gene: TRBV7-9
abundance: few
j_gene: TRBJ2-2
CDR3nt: TGTGCCAGCAGCTTAGTAGGGGGGAGCGAAGCGAACACCGGGGAGCTGTTTTTT
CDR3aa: CASSLVGGSEANTGELFF

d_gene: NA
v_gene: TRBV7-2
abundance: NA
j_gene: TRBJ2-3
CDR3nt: TGTGCCAGCAGCTTAGCGCAGAGGGCCAGGGATACGCAGTATTTT
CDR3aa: CASSLAQRARDTQYF

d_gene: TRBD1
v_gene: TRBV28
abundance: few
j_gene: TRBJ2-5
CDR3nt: TGTGCCAGCAGTTACGGACAGGGTTCCGAGACCCAGTACTTC
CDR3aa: CASSYGQGSETQYF

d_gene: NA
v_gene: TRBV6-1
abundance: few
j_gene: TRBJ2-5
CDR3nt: TGTGCCAGCAAGGTATCGGAGACCCAGTACTTC
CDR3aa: CASKVSETQYF

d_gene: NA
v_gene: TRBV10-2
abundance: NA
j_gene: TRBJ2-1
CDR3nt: TGCGCCAGCAGCGCATTAACTAGCTCCAATGAGCAGTTCTTC
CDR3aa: CASSALTSSNEQFF

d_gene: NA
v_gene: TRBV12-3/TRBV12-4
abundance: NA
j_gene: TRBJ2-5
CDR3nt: TGTGCCAGCAGTACTCTGGAGACCCAGTACTTC
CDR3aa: CASSTLETQYF

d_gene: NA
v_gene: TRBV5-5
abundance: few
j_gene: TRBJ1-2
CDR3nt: TGTGCCAGCAGCTTGTATTCGACGCCGAACTATGGCTACACCTTC
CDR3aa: CASSLYSTPNYGYTF

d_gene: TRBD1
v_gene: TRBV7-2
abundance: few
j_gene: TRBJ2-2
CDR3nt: TGTGCCAGCAGCTTAGGGCTGGGACAGGGCACCGGGGAGCTGTTTTTT
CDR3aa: CASSLGLGQGTGELFF

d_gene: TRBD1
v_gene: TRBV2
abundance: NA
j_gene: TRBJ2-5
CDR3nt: TGTGCCAGCAGTGCCAGGACAGGGCACGAGACCCAGTACTTC
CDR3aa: CASSARTGHETQYF

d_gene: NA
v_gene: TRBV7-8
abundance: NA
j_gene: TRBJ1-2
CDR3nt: TGTGCCAGCAGCTATGGGGATTATGGCTACACCTTC
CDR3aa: CASSYGDYGYTF

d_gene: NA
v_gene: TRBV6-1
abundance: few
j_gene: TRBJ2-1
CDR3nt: TGTGCCAGTAAAAGGGGGACAACCTACAATGAGCAGTTCTTC
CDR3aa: CASKRGTTYNEQFF